This entry lists 21 T cell receptor beta chains sequenced from one sample in a study of T cell responses to AZD1222 COVID-19 vaccine. Some clones are missing from TCRdb's copy, which holds only in-frame ones; the method was immunoSEQ multiplex PCR. The repertoire holds 150,000 to 200,000 clones, approximately 90% seen once, with roughly 6.5% in the top ten. Sequencing used peripheral blood, obtained on day 0 of AZD1222 vaccination. The receptors here all came from an adult in good health.

This chain uses TRBV30 with TRBJ1-2, with D perhaps matching TRBD1 (5 bases). Trimming cost V 7 bases and J 1 base, with 13 bases left between them. This CDR3 spans 13 amino acids. Germline V gene sequence: CDR1 GTSNPN, CDR2 SVGIG (reference sequence). The chain's CDR3 is CAFSARGNYGYTF. The CDR3 nucleotides are TGTGCCTTTTCGGCGAGGGGTAACTATGGCTACACCTTC. The variable domain in full, with the rest retrieved from reference TRBV30 and TRBJ1-2, is SQTIHQWPATLVQPVGSPLSLECTVEGTSNPNLYWYRQAAGRGLQLLFYSVGIGQISSEVPQNLSASRPQDRQFILSSKKLLLSDSGFYLCAFSARGNYGYTFGSGTRLTVV.

V usage is TRBV9 and J usage is TRBJ1-3, with D maybe TRBD1 (6 bases). From germline, CDR1 is SGDLS and CDR2 YYNGEE. The CDR3 is 14 residues long. V was trimmed by 3 bases and J by 8 bases, leaving 15 bases between them. CDR3 DNA: TGTGCCAGCAGCGCGTCGACAGGAACCGACACCATATATTTT. It specifies CASSASTGTDTIYF. The whole variable domain, remainder taken from reference TRBV9 and TRBJ1-3, is DSGVTQTPKHLITATGQRVTLRCSPRSGDLSVYWYQQSLDQGLQFLIQYYNGEERAKGNILERFSAQQFPDLHSELNLSSLELGDSALYFCASSASTGTDTIYFGEGSWLTVV.

This sequence joins TRBV4-3 and TRBJ2-7, with D perhaps matching TRBD2 (5 bases). The V end was cut by 0 bases, the J end by 2 bases, with 17 bases between. Germline V CDR1 and CDR2: LGHNA, YSLEER. This CDR3 has 17 amino acids. CDR3 sequence reads: CASSQDVGFGSPYEQYF. CDR3 bases: TGCGCCAGCAGCCAAGATGTAGGGTTTGGGAGTCCCTACGAGCAGTACTTC.

The genes are TRBV27 and TRBJ2-7; perhaps TRBD2 as D (5 bases). Looked up from germline, CDR1 is MNHEY and CDR2 is SMNVEV (reference sequence). Trimming pared 0 bases from V and 2 bases from J, leaving 17 bases between. This CDR3 region has 17 residues. In DNA, the CDR3 is TGTGCCAGCAGTTTATCATCCCCCAGACTACCGACCTACGAGCAGTACTTC. Its translation is CASSLSSPRLPTYEQYF.

V is TRBV28 and J is TRBJ2-7, with D possibly being TRBD2 (6 bases). This CDR3 contains 11 residues. Germline CDR1 reads MDHEN; CDR2 reads SYDVKM. The V end was cut by 5 bases, the J end by 12 bases, with 14 bases between. The CDR3 DNA reads TGTGCCAGCAGTCCCCGGGAGAGACGGTACTTC. It yields the protein CASSPRERRYF.

The chain links TRBV6-5 to TRBJ2-5; unclear D gene. This CDR3 has 14 amino acids. V gave up 0 bases and J gave up 1 base, with 6 bases separating them. Germline values: CDR1 MNHEY, CDR2 SVGAGI. CDR3 amino acids: CASSYSSSQETQYF. In nucleotides, the CDR3 is TGTGCCAGCAGTTACTCTTCAAGCCAAGAGACCCAGTACTTC.

The rearrangement links TRBV28 to TRBJ1-2; TRBD1 agrees at 7 bases. V dropped 2 bases and J dropped 1; count of bases not matched to a gene: 4. CDR1 is MDHEN and CDR2 is SYDVKM in the germline V gene. CDR3 length: 15 amino acids. The chain's CDR3 is CASSLPGQSNYGYTF. For the CDR3, the DNA is TGTGCCAGCAGTTTACCGGGACAGAGTAACTATGGCTACACCTTC.

This sequence joins TRBV13 and TRBJ1-4; TRBD1 matches at 10 bases. V shed 7 bases and J 6 bases; nucleotides not matched to a gene: 8. Germline values: CDR1 PRHDT, CDR2 FYEKMQ (reference sequence). The CDR3 is made up of 15 amino acids. The CDR3 region is CASTLRTGGYEKLFF. In DNA, the CDR3 is TGTGCCAGCACCCTCCGGACAGGGGGATATGAAAAACTGTTTTTT.

The chain combines TRBV5-4 with TRBJ2-3; D unclear. Germline V lookup: CDR1 SGHNT, CDR2 YYREEE (reference sequence). Trimming removed 1 base at V and 1 base at J, with 4 bases between. The CDR3 loop spans 13 amino acids. The CDR3 DNA follows: TGTGCCAGCAGCTTGACTGGCACAGATACGCAGTATTTT. Its translation: CASSLTGTDTQYF.

The chain uses TRBV3-1 (or the pseudogene TRBV3-2) and TRBJ1-2; maybe TRBD1 (5 bases). Trimming left V 3 bases short and J 8 bases short, with 13 bases between. The CDR3 loop spans 13 amino acids. Germline V gene sequence: CDR1 LGHDT, CDR2 YNNKEL (reference sequence). CDR3 sequence: CASSHRDARGYTF. The CDR3 DNA is TGTGCCAGCAGCCACCGGGACGCACGGGGCTACACCTTC.

The rearrangement uses TRBV6-5 and TRBJ2-5; 10 positions match TRBD1. The J segment lost 5 bases and the V segment lost 9 bases, leaving 9 bases of the junction unmatched. CDR3 length equals 14 residues. The germline gives CDR1 MNHEY, CDR2 SVGAGI. DNA for the CDR3: TGTGCCAGTGCGGGGGACAGGGGTTGGGAGACCCAGTACTTC. It specifies CASAGDRGWETQYF.

V gene TRBV19 combines with J gene TRBJ1-5; D not certain. Trimming cost V 1 base and J 6 bases, with 13 bases left between them. The V gene's germline CDR1 is LNHDA and CDR2 SQIVND (reference sequence). The CDR3 contains 15 residues. CDR3 nucleotide sequence: TGTGCCAGTAGTATAGTTCAGGTAGTGGCTCAGCCCCAGCATTTT. Its translation: CASSIVQVVAQPQHF.

The chain combines TRBV2 with TRBJ1-2, with D maybe TRBD1 (5 bases). The germline V gene encodes CDR1 SNHLY and CDR2 FYNNEI. Between the trimmed V and J ends, which lost 5 bases and 9 bases, there was a span of 10 bases. CDR3 size: 11 residues. CDR3 protein: CASSRDLSYTF. The CDR3 DNA sequence: TGTGCCAGCAGTAGGGACTTGAGCTACACCTTC.

This clone was observed a single time. V gene TRBV19 combines with J gene TRBJ1-4; a weak D match, TRBD1 (5 bases). Trimming removed 1 base from V and 5 bases from J, with 11 bases in between. The CDR3 has 15 residues. Germline assignment: CDR1 LNHDA and CDR2 SQIVND (reference sequence). The CDR3 here is CASSIVGAMNEKLFF. CDR3 in DNA: TGTGCCAGTAGTATAGTTGGGGCCATGAATGAAAAACTGTTTTTT.

This chain joins TRBV28 and TRBJ1-4; D remains ambiguous. The CDR3 has 14 residues. Germline CDR1 MDHEN, CDR2 SYDVKM. Trimming left V 3 bases short and J 0 bases short, with 5 bases between. This CDR3 reads CASSLTATNEKLFF. As DNA, the CDR3 is TGTGCCAGCAGTTTGACCGCAACTAATGAAAAACTGTTTTTT.

The V and J genes are TRBV5-4 and TRBJ2-3, with 11 bases that match TRBD2. CDR1 SGHNT and CDR2 YYREEE come from the germline V gene (reference sequence). This CDR3 contains 17 residues. J lost 2 bases, V lost 7 bases, and 12 bases had no gene match. CDR3 sequence: CASGKLAGGSITDTQYF. In nucleotides, the CDR3 is TGTGCCAGCGGGAAGCTAGCGGGGGGTTCGATCACAGATACGCAGTATTTT. The full variable domain, with the rest looked up from reference TRBV5-4 and TRBJ2-3, is ETGVTQSPTHLIKTRGQQVTLRCSSQSGHNTVSWYQQALGQGPQFIFQYYREEENGRGNFPPRFSGLQFPNYSSELNVNALELDDSALYLCASGKLAGGSITDTQYFGPGTRLTVL.

This clone came up a few times. The chain joins TRBV4-2 to TRBJ2-1; TRBD2 might be the D (5 bases). The V gene lost 4 bases and the J gene lost 7 bases, with 14 bases spanning the gap. The germline V gene has CDR1 LGHNA and CDR2 YNFKEQ. The length of the CDR3 is 14 residues. This chain's CDR3 is CASSLHRDVNEQFF. DNA of the CDR3: TGTGCCAGCAGCCTCCACCGGGATGTTAATGAGCAGTTCTTC.

The chain is built from TRBV5-1 and TRBJ1-4; TRBD1 matches at 7 bases. The V gene's germline CDR1 is SGHRS and CDR2 YFSETQ. CDR3 size: 15 residues. The ends lost 4 bases at V and 5 bases at J; junction bases unmatched: 8. CDR3: CASSGGTAENEKLFF. The CDR3 DNA reads as TGCGCCAGCAGCGGCGGGACAGCCGAAAATGAAAAACTGTTTTTT.

This clone showed up just once. The chain couples TRBV7-9 to TRBJ2-3; TRBD2 is a possible D gene (5 bases). The CDR3 is 13 residues long. CDR1 is SEHNR and CDR2 is FQNEAQ in the germline V gene (reference sequence). Trimming cost V 1 base and J 6 bases, with 8 bases left between them. In DNA form, the CDR3 reads TGTGCCAGCAGCTTAGTCTGGGAGGATACGCAGTATTTT. The encoded protein is CASSLVWEDTQYF.

The chain uses TRBV18 and TRBJ2-2; D gene unclear. The CDR3 length is 13 residues. V was cut by 3 bases and J by 5 bases, with 7 bases left in between. Germline lookup yields CDR1 KGHSH and CDR2 LQKENI. The CDR3 region has the DNA TGTGCCAGCTCACCGGGATGGACCGGGGAGCTGTTTTTT. This codes for CASSPGWTGELFF.

V and J are TRBV3-1 (or the pseudogene TRBV3-2) and TRBJ1-5; the match to TRBD1 covers 7 bases. CDR1 is LGHDT and CDR2 is YNNKEL in the germline V gene (reference sequence). CDR3 length equals 14 residues. Losses at the gene ends were 5 bases for V and 4 bases for J; bases not matched to a gene: 5. CDR3 region: CASSAGQPNQPQHF. CDR3 in DNA: TGTGCCAGCAGCGCGGGACAGCCTAATCAGCCCCAGCATTTT.